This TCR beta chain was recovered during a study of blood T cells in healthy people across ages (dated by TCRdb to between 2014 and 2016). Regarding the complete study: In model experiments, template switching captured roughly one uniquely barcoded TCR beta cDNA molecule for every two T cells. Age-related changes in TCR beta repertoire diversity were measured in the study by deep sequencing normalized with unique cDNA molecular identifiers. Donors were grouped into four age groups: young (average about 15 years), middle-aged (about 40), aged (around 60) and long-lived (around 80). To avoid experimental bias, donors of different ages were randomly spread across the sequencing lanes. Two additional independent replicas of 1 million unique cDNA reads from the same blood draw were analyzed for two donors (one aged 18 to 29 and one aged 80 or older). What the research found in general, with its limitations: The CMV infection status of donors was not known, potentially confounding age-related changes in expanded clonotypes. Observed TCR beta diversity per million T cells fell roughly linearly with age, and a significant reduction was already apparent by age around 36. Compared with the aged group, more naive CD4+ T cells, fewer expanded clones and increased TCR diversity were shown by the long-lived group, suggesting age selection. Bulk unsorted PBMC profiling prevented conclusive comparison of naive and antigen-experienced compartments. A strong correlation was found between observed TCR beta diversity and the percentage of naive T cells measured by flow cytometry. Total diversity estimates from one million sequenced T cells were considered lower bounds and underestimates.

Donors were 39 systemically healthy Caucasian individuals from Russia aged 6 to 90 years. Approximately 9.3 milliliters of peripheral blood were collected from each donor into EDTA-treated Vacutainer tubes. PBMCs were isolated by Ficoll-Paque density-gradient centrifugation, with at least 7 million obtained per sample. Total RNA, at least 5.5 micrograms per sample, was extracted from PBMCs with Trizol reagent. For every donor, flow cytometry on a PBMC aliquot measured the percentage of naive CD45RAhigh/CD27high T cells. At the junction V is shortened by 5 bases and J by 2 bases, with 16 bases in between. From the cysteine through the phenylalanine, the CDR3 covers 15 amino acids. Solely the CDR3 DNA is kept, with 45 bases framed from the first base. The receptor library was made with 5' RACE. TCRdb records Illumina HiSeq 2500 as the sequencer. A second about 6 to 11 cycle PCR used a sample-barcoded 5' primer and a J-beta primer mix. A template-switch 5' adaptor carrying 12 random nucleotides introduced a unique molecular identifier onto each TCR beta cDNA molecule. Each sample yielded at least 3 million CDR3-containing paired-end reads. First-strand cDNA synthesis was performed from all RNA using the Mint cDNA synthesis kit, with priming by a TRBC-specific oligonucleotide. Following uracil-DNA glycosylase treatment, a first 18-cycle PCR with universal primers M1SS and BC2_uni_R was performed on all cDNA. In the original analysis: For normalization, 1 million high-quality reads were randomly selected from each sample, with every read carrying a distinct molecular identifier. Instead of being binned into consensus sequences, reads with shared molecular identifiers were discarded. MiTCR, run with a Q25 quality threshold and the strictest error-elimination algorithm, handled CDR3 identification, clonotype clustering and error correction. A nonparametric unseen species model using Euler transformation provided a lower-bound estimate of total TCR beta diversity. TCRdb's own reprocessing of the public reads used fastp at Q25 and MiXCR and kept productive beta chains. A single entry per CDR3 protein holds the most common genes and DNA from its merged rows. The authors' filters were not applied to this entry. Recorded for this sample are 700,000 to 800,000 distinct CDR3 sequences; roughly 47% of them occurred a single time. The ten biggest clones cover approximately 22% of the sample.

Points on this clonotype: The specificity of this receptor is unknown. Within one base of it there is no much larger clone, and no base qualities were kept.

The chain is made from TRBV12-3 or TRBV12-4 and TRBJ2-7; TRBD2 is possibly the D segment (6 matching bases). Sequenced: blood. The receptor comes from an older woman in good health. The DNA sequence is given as TGTGCCAGCAGTCCCATCCCGGGAGCTACCTACGAGCAGTACTTC. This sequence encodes CASSPIPGATYEQYF.